This note documents a single T cell receptor (beta chain) sequence. Its antigen remains unidentified. The data stem from a study of tumor and adjacent non-tumor tissue in lung cancer. Study summary: Stage I to III disease affected about nine men and a handful of women aged 31 to 76.

Trimming left V 2 bases short and J 0 bases short, with 8 bases between. Germline V gene data show CDR1 as DFQATT and CDR2 as SNEGSKA (reference sequence). The CDR3 covers 14 residues. The template was RNA from unsorted bulk tissue. Notes on the study in general: Top 100 clones took a larger repertoire share in normal lung.

The library came from three nested PCR rounds adapted from ARM-PCR protocols. Using its own MiXCR run on the multiplex PCR reads, TCRdb lists one record per CDR3 protein. The data hold 130,000 or so distinct CDR3 sequences, with 55% to 75% observed a single time. The source is a man younger than 40 with non-small cell lung cancer. The chain links TRBV20-1 to TRBJ2-1, with unresolved D. The sequenced sample consisted of lung tumor tissue. The CDR3 nucleotides are TGCAGTGCTAGACTAGTTAGCTCCTACAATGAGCAGTTCTTC. This translates into CSARLVSSYNEQFF.